This note documents a single T cell receptor (beta chain) sequence. The table came from immunoSEQ multiplex PCR; TCRdb's copy has only in-frame clones and leaves some out. The data contain around 150,000 clones, approximately 90% of them singletons. This sample was taken from a study of T cell responses to AZD1222 COVID-19 vaccine. There are 13 residues in the CDR3. The V gene's germline CDR1 is SGHAT and CDR2 FQNNGV. V gave up 8 bases and J gave up 4 bases; unmatched junction bases: 6. The sequencing here drew on peripheral blood, taken 28 days after the second AZD1222 dose. The TCR comes from an adult who received the AZD1222 COVID-19 vaccine. This chain links TRBV11-2 with TRBJ2-5, with 8 bases lining up with TRBD2. The CDR3 DNA is TGTGCCAGCTTTGTCAGCGGGGGAGAGACCCAGTACTTC. Encoded protein: CASFVSGGETQYF.